This record covers a single T cell receptor (beta chain). Pooling of second doses given at about 4 or about 12 weeks was done. Profiled with immunoSEQ multiplex PCR; TCRdb holds only in-frame clones, not every one. The repertoire holds 100,000 to 150,000 clones, with approximately 92% as singletons. The sample is drawn from a study of T cell responses to AZD1222 COVID-19 vaccine. Trimming cost V 3 bases and J 6 bases; bases outside gene matches: 5. Germline V CDR1 and CDR2: SGHRS, YFSETQ. The CDR3 covers 15 residues. The specimen was peripheral blood, collected 28 days after the second AZD1222 dose. The receptor comes from an adult who received the AZD1222 COVID-19 vaccine. The chain employs TRBV5-1 and TRBJ2-2; TRBD1 matches 10 bases. The CDR3 reads CASSSGQGVAGELFF. The CDR3 DNA reads TGCGCCAGCAGCTCAGGACAGGGGGTAGCCGGGGAGCTGTTTTTT. Full variable domain (outside the CDR3, taken from reference TRBV5-1 and TRBJ2-2): KAGVTQTPRYLIKTRGQQVTLSCSPISGHRSVSWYQQTPGQGLQFLFEYFSETQRNKGNFPGRFSGRQFSNSRSEMNVSTLELGDSALYLCASSSGQGVAGELFFGEGSRLTVL.